These T cell receptor beta chains were read from a single sample in a study of identical twins. In TCRdb, the 5' RACE reads were re-called with MiXCR into one record per CDR3 protein. The sample has 1,800,000 or so distinct CDR3 sequences; less than 35% are singletons. Sequencing was performed on cord blood. These receptors were collected from a newborn girl in good health. Both conserved end residues are part of each CDR3. The D gene is left open where the match is weak. Size is stated for part of the rows, as once, few or many counts, or as a class when the clone is expanded.

cdr3_nt cdr3_aa clone_size d_call j_call v_call
TGTGCCAGCAGTGACCAAGGGCCAACGGGCCAGCCCCAGCATTTT CASSDQGPTGQPQHF once - TRBJ1-5 TRBV6-1
TGTGCCAGCAACCGGGACAGGGGGATTTCGAACACTGAAGCTTTCTTT CASNRDRGISNTEAFF few TRBD1 TRBJ1-1 TRBV2
TGCAGTGCTCTCTCCCTCCTACCTAGAGGGGACAGGGATTACAATGAGCAGTTCTTC CSALSLLPRGDRDYNEQFF - TRBD1 TRBJ2-1 TRBV20-1
TGTGCCAGCAGCTTAGTCGACAGGATCTCCTACGAGCAGTACTTC CASSLVDRISYEQYF few - TRBJ2-7 TRBV7-9
TGCAGCGTCCCCGGGACTAGCGGGAGGGTAAACGAGCAGTACTTC CSVPGTSGRVNEQYF - TRBD2 TRBJ2-7 TRBV29-1
TGTGCCAGCAGTGAAGGACAAAAATATAATTCACCCCTCCACTTT CASSEGQKYNSPLHF - - TRBJ1-6 TRBV25-1
TGTGCCAGCAGTCGTCAGGTCTCCTACAATGAGCAGTACTTC CASSRQVSYNEQYF - - TRBJ2-7 TRBV27
TGTGCCAGCCCGGGGCGGGAAAGCACAGATATGCAGTATTTT CASPGRESTDMQYF - - TRBJ2-3 TRBV2
TGCGCCAGCAGCCCCCCAGCGGGGGGGCGAAGTGAGCAGTTCTTC CASSPPAGGRSEQFF - TRBD2 TRBJ2-1 TRBV5-1
TGTGCCAGCAGCCAAGAGGGGACAGGGGGCTCCTACGAGCAGTTCTTC CASSQEGTGGSYEQFF - TRBD1 TRBJ2-1 TRBV4-2
TGTGCCAGCAGCCGAGTCTCGCGGGGGGCCGGGCGATTTTTCTACGAGCAGTACTTC CASSRVSRGAGRFFYEQYF - TRBD2 TRBJ2-7 TRBV7-2
TGTGCCAGTAGTATTCTAGCGGGAGCGGACATTCAGTACTTC CASSILAGADIQYF - TRBD2 TRBJ2-4 TRBV19
TGTGCCAGCAGTTTGACGGACGGGACTAATGAAAAACTGTTTTTT CASSLTDGTNEKLFF few - TRBJ1-4 TRBV28
TGTGCCAGCAGGGGGGGAGTAGCGGGAGGGAGCTCCTACAATGAGCAGTTCTTC CASRGGVAGGSSYNEQFF - TRBD2 TRBJ2-1 TRBV12-3/TRBV12-4
TGCAGTGCTAGAGGGGACCTTGGGACTAGCGCCTACGAGCAGTACTTC CSARGDLGTSAYEQYF few TRBD2 TRBJ2-7 TRBV20-1
TGCAGTGCTAGAGATAATGGCGGGAGGGGCAATCAGCCCCAGCATTTT CSARDNGGRGNQPQHF - - TRBJ1-5 TRBV20-1
TGTGCCAGCCGATATTGGGGACTAGCGGGAGATTCTAGCACAGATACGCAGTATTTT CASRYWGLAGDSSTDTQYF - TRBD2 TRBJ2-3 TRBV28